One sample yielded the 21 T cell receptor beta chains listed below, sequenced in a study of T cells after yellow fever vaccination. A single record per CDR3 protein comes from TCRdb applying MiXCR to the 5' RACE reads. The table shows hundreds of thousands of distinct CDR3 sequences, with about 8.3% occurring only once. Here the sequenced sample was PBMCs, taken around 45 days after the first yellow fever vaccination. The receptors here all came from a man aged 18 to 29 who received the YFV17D yellow fever vaccine.

With respect to this clonotype: One junction end does not reproduce the germline sequence, and a read error may be involved. The chain couples TRBV20-1 to TRBJ2-3; D gene ambiguous. The germline CDR1 and CDR2 sequences are DFQATT and SNEGSKA (reference sequence). This CDR3 comprises 11 residues. CDR3 DNA sequence: TGCAGTGCTAGGATAACAGATACGCAGAATTTT. Translating it yields CSARITDTQNF.

Note on this clonotype: A much larger clone lies one base from this, so it may be a read error. The chain joins TRBV5-1 to TRBJ2-5, with D perhaps matching TRBD1 (5 bases). The length of the CDR3 is 15 residues. Germline CDR1 and CDR2: SGHRS and YFSETQ. V was pared by 4 bases and J by 5 bases, with 18 bases between. CDR3 in amino acids: CASSVNRWHEETQYF. The CDR3 bases are TGCGCCAGCAGCGTCAACAGGTGGCATGAGGAGACCCAGTACTTC.

This clonotype showed up just a few times. The chain recombines TRBV5-1 with TRBJ1-6; D perhaps matches TRBD1 (6 bases). Germline CDR1 and CDR2: SGHRS and YFSETQ. Trimming shortened V by 1 base and J by 9 bases, and 20 bases separated the two germline ends. The CDR3 sequence is 17 residues long. CDR3 sequence (DNA): TGCGCCAGCAGCTTGAATCCTATGACAGGCGGAGGTTCACCCCTCCACTTT. This codes for CASSLNPMTGGGSPLHF. The variable domain in full, with the rest retrieved from reference TRBV5-1 and TRBJ1-6, is KAGVTQTPRYLIKTRGQQVTLSCSPISGHRSVSWYQQTPGQGLQFLFEYFSETQRNKGNFPGRFSGRQFSNSRSEMNVSTLELGDSALYLCASSLNPMTGGGSPLHFGNGTRLTVT.

The chain is built from TRBV12-3 or TRBV12-4 and TRBJ1-5, with D perhaps matching TRBD1 (6 bases). V lost 7 bases to trimming and J lost 2 bases, with 9 bases between them. The CDR3 is made up of 13 amino acids. CDR3 DNA sequence: TGTGCCAGCAAGGGGGGTGGCAATCAGCCCCAGCATTTT. Protein: CASKGGGNQPQHF.

This clonotype was found a few times. CDR3 amino acids: CASSEGLVYEQYF. CDR3 bases: TGCGCCAGCAGCGAGGGACTAGTCTACGAGCAGTACTTC. The chain combines TRBV5-1 with TRBJ2-7; 8 nucleotides line up with TRBD2. Germline lookup yields CDR1 SGHRS and CDR2 YFSETQ. This CDR3 region has 13 residues. Losses at the gene ends were 4 bases for V and 3 bases for J; bases not matched to a gene: 3.

The V gene is TRBV4-2, the J gene TRBJ2-3, with 10 bases fitting TRBD2. This CDR3 is built from 18 residues. J lost 5 bases, V lost 1 base, and 12 bases had no gene match. Per the germline V gene, CDR1 is LGHNA and CDR2 is YNFKEQ. The CDR3 protein is CASSQGGRSGGAEDTQYF. The CDR3 DNA follows: TGTGCCAGCAGCCAAGGGGGAAGAAGCGGGGGGGCCGAAGATACGCAGTATTTT.

The J gene is TRBJ1-2, the V gene TRBV5-1; maybe TRBD1 (5 bases). Trimming removed 4 bases from V and 5 bases from J, with 9 bases in between. Germline V gives CDR1 SGHRS, CDR2 YFSETQ. The length of the CDR3 is 12 residues. CDR3 sequence: CASSKGEYGYTF. CDR3 in DNA: TGCGCCAGCAGCAAAGGGGAGTATGGCTACACCTTC.

V usage is TRBV6-2 or TRBV6-3 and J usage is TRBJ2-1; 8 nucleotides agree with TRBD1. The V gene end was trimmed by 4 bases and the J gene end by 4 bases; junction bases not matched to a gene: 9. CDR1 MNHEY and CDR2 SVGEGT come from the germline V gene. The CDR3 runs to 16 residues. The CDR3 DNA reads as TGTGCCAGCAGTTGGGCCCCACAGGGGGTGTACAATGAGCAGTTCTTC. Translating it yields CASSWAPQGVYNEQFF.

J is TRBJ1-1 and V is TRBV4-1, with 7 bases aligning to TRBD1. Losses at the gene ends were 1 base for V and 5 bases for J; bases not matched to a gene: 7. Germline CDR1 and CDR2: MGHRA and YSYEKL. There are 15 residues in the CDR3. CDR3 protein: CASSQVYTGATEAFF. The CDR3 DNA sequence: TGCGCCAGCAGCCAAGTCTACACAGGGGCTACTGAAGCTTTCTTT.

The genes are TRBV5-5 and TRBJ1-1, with D possibly matching TRBD1 (5 bases). Germline CDR1 SGHKS, CDR2 YYEKEE (reference sequence). CDR3 length: 13 residues. V was pared by 3 bases and J by 11 bases, with 17 bases between. CDR3 nucleotides: TGTGCCAGCAGCTCCATGGGAGTCAAGGGGGCTTTCTTT. It codes for CASSSMGVKGAFF.

This clonotype was counted only a few times. This chain uses TRBV12-3 or TRBV12-4 with TRBJ2-1; maybe TRBD2 (6 bases). V was trimmed by 6 bases and J by 6 bases, leaving 15 bases between them. This CDR3 comprises 14 residues. The CDR3 DNA follows: TGTGCCAGCAGCCACCAGACTAGTGGCAATGAGCAGTTCTTC. It encodes CASSHQTSGNEQFF.

This clonotype was found many times. V is TRBV12-5 and J is TRBJ2-1; 12 nucleotides align to TRBD1. CDR3 length: 19 amino acids. V shed 4 bases, J shed 5 bases, and the junction held 15 bases outside the gene matches. Germline lookup yields CDR1 LGHNT and CDR2 FRNRAP. The CDR3 region has the DNA TGTGCTAGTGGTTGGCCGGGACAGGGGGCTACCCCTCGCGACAATGAGCAGTTCTTC. Translated: CASGWPGQGATPRDNEQFF.

This clonotype was counted only a few times. The rearrangement links TRBV28 to TRBJ2-1, with TRBD2 matching over 7 bases. Per the germline V gene, CDR1 is MDHEN and CDR2 is SYDVKM. The junction had 7 bases not matched to a gene; V was cut back by 5 bases and J by 9 bases. There are 13 residues in the CDR3. CDR3 in amino acids: CASSTTGTIEQFF. In DNA form, the CDR3 reads TGTGCCAGCAGTACAACCGGGACTATTGAGCAGTTCTTC.

The V call is TRBV12-3 or TRBV12-4, the J call TRBJ2-1; 8 nucleotides line up with TRBD2. The CDR3 consists of 16 residues. Trimming took 3 bases from V and 2 from J; bases not matched to a gene: 6. CDR3 nucleotide sequence: TGTGCCAGCAGTTTTATCGGCGGGGGGCCCTACAATGAGCAGTTCTTC. It translates to CASSFIGGGPYNEQFF.

This clonotype has a handful of counts. The rearrangement uses TRBV11-2 and TRBJ1-4; D is undetermined. The germline CDR1 and CDR2 sequences are SGHAT and FQNNGV. With 0 bases removed from V and 10 bases from J, the gap between germline ends came to 12 bases. The CDR3 length is 14 residues. The CDR3 sequence: CASSLEQHTGKLFF. For the CDR3, the DNA is TGTGCCAGCAGCTTAGAGCAGCACACGGGAAAACTGTTTTTT.

The rearrangement uses TRBV20-1 and TRBJ2-5; TRBD2 aligns across 7 bases. The CDR3 covers 14 residues. Germline V gives CDR1 DFQATT, CDR2 SNEGSKA (reference sequence). V lost 0 bases and J lost 5; bases outside the gene matches: 6. The CDR3 is CSARDLGGTETQYF. The CDR3 DNA follows: TGCAGTGCTAGAGATCTGGGAGGGACGGAGACCCAGTACTTC.

This clonotype was counted only a few times. The V and J genes are TRBV12-3 or TRBV12-4 and TRBJ2-1; TRBD2 aligns across 10 bases. Trimming at V came to 7 bases and at J to 9 bases, leaving 12 bases not matched to a gene. CDR3 length: 15 residues. The CDR3 loop reads CASKRLAGDLGEQFF. The CDR3 DNA reads as TGTGCCAGCAAGAGGCTAGCGGGGGATTTGGGTGAGCAGTTCTTC.

This clonotype was counted ten times or more. V is TRBV20-1 and J is TRBJ2-7; D is possibly TRBD1 (6 bases). CDR3 length equals 12 residues. With 5 bases removed from V and 3 bases from J, the gap between germline ends came to 11 bases. Germline-derived CDR1 and CDR2 are DFQATT and SNEGSKA (reference sequence). The CDR3 bases are TGCAGTGCTTCCCAGGACAGCTACGAGCAGTACTTC. It encodes CSASQDSYEQYF.

The V gene is TRBV5-1, the J gene TRBJ1-2; TRBD1 is a possible D gene (5 bases). The V gene's germline CDR1 is SGHRS and CDR2 YFSETQ. The CDR3 covers 17 residues. V was trimmed by 3 bases and J by 2 bases, leaving 20 bases between them. The CDR3 is CASSWTNRLRENYGYTF. The CDR3 region has the DNA TGCGCCAGCAGCTGGACCAACAGGCTCAGGGAGAACTATGGCTACACCTTC.

This clonotype was seen more than once but under ten times. The chain uses TRBV4-1 and TRBJ1-4; no firm D call. This CDR3 contains 12 residues. The germline V and J ends were trimmed by 0 bases and 8 bases, with 4 bases remaining between them. Germline assignment: CDR1 MGHRA and CDR2 YSYEKL. CDR3 in DNA: TGCGCCAGCAGCCAAGACGAGGAAAAACTGTTTTTT. It is translated as CASSQDEEKLFF.

V gene TRBV1 combines with J gene TRBJ2-1; the table's D gene call, TRBD1, was not cross checked with the DNA. TRBV1 is a documented pseudogene. The CDR3 spans 14 residues. As DNA, the CDR3 is TGTACCAGCAGTCAAGACTCCGCCCAGCAGAGTCAGTGCTTC. Protein product: CTSSQDSAQQSQCF.